Following are 5 T cell receptor beta chains from one sample sequenced in a study of cytomegalovirus exposure and HLA in healthy donors. Amplification used 60 Vbeta primers and 13 Jbeta primers. The table came from immunoSEQ multiplex PCR; TCRdb's copy has only in-frame clones and leaves some out. The sample has about 190,000 clones; roughly 87% are singletons. The sequencing sample was made of PBMCs. The receptors here all came from a boy between 2 and 15 years old in good health and CMV-seronegative.

The V gene is TRBV6-1, the J gene TRBJ1-1; 8 bases map to TRBD1. V lost 6 bases, J lost 0 bases, and 6 bases stayed unmatched. Germline lookup yields CDR1 MNHNS and CDR2 SASEGT. CDR3 length: 15 amino acids. The CDR3 loop is CASRDRVSMNTEAFF. In DNA form, the CDR3 reads TGTGCCAGCAGGGACAGGGTTAGCATGAACACTGAAGCTTTCTTT.

The V gene is TRBV6-5, the J gene TRBJ2-5; no reliable D call. The DNA matches TRBJ2-7 better at its end, which makes the J call doubtful. CDR1 and CDR2 (germline): MNHEY, SVGAGI. This CDR3 contains 13 residues. The CDR3 DNA follows: TGTGCCAGCAGTTACTCGACCCAGGCCGAGCAGTACTTC. Amino acids: CASSYSTQAEQYF.

The genes are TRBV5-8 and TRBJ1-1, with a tentative D call TRBD1 (5 bases). Trimming removed 6 bases from V and 8 bases from J, with 14 bases in between. CDR3 length: 12 residues. The germline CDR1 and CDR2 sequences are SGHTS and YDEGEE. CDR3 DNA sequence: TGTGCCAGCACCCTGGGGGACTACGAAGCTTTCTTT. Translated, it gives CASTLGDYEAFF.

V gene TRBV7-9 combines with J gene TRBJ2-5; 11 bases align to TRBD1. Germline assignment: CDR1 SEHNR and CDR2 FQNEAQ (reference sequence). The length of the CDR3 is 15 residues. With 0 bases clipped from V and 5 bases from J, the junction kept 2 bases outside the gene matches. The DNA for the CDR3 is TGTGCCAGCAGCTTAGCGGGGGACAGGGGGGAGACCCAGTACTTC. Its protein is CASSLAGDRGETQYF.

This sequence joins TRBV10-2 and TRBJ1-2; D is undetermined. Between the trimmed V and J ends, which lost 6 bases and 3 bases, there was a span of 17 bases. This CDR3 has 15 amino acids. Per germline, CDR1 WSHSY and CDR2 SAAADI. The CDR3 sequence is CASSAGRYSHYGYTF. The CDR3 DNA follows: TGCGCCAGCAGCGCCGGGAGGTATTCTCACTATGGCTACACCTTC.